A single sample gave rise to the 3 T cell receptor beta chains below, sequenced in a study of T cell responses to AZD1222 COVID-19 vaccine. Clones were read by immunoSEQ multiplex PCR, and TCRdb kept only the in-frame ones, dropping some. The table has about 110,000 clones, roughly nine tenths seen once. The sequences come from peripheral blood, collected on day 0 of MenACWY control vaccination. The receptor set was obtained from an adult in good health.

This clone was seen a few times. The chain has TRBV5-5 and TRBJ2-3; possible D gene TRBD2, 6 bases. There are 12 residues in the CDR3. V lost 3 bases, J lost 6 bases, and 8 bases lay in between. Germline V gene sequence: CDR1 SGHKS, CDR2 YYEKEE (reference sequence). In DNA form, the CDR3 reads TGTGCCAGCAGCTCGGAGGGGGATACGCAGTATTTT. This gives the protein CASSSEGDTQYF. The full variable domain, rest sourced from reference TRBV5-5 and TRBJ2-3, is DAGVTQSPTHLIKTRGQQVTLRCSPISGHKSVSWYQQVLGQGPQFIFQYYEKEERGRGNFPDRFSARQFPNYSSELNVNALLLGDSALYLCASSSEGDTQYFGPGTRLTVL.

This rearrangement joins TRBV7-9 to TRBJ2-4; D uncertain. Germline V gene lookup returns CDR1 SEHNR and CDR2 FQNEAQ (reference sequence). V was shortened by 5 bases and J by 0 bases, with 8 bases between the two germline ends. CDR3 size: 14 residues. This CDR3 reads CASSPALAKNIQYF. The DNA of the CDR3 is TGTGCCAGCAGCCCGGCTCTAGCCAAAAACATTCAGTACTTC.

The gene calls are TRBV5-8 and TRBJ2-2; D perhaps matches TRBD2 (6 bases). V lost 4 bases to trimming and J lost 4 bases, with 11 bases between them. CDR1 and CDR2 from the germline V gene are SGHTS and YDEGEE. CDR3 length: 14 amino acids. Here the CDR3 DNA reads TGTGCCAGCAGCCGACGGAGGGGCACCGGGGAGCTGTTTTTT. This codes for CASSRRRGTGELFF.